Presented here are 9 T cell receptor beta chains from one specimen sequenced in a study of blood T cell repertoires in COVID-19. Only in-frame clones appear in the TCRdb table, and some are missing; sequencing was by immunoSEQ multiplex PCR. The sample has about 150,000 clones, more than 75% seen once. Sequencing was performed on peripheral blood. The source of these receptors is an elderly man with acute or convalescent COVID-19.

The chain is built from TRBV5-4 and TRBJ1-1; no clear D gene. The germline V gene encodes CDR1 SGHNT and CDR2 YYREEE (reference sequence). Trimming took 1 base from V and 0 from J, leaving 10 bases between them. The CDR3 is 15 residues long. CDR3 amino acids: CASSLTRRMNTEAFF. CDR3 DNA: TGTGCCAGCAGCTTGACCAGAAGAATGAACACTGAAGCTTTCTTT.

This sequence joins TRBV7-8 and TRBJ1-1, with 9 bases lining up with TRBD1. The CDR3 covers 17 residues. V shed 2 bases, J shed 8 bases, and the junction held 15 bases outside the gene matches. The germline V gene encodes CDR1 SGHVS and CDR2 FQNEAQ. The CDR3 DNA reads TGTGCCAGCAGCTTAAGGATGGGACAGGGTTTTTTTGGGGAAGCTTTCTTT. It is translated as CASSLRMGQGFFGEAFF.

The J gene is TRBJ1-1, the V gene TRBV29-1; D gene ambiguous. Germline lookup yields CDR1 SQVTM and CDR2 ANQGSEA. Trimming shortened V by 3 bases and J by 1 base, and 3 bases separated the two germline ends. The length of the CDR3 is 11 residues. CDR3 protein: CSVDKNTEAFF. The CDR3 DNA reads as TGCAGCGTTGACAAGAACACTGAAGCTTTCTTT.

The CDR3 spells CASSILAGNQPQHF. As DNA, the CDR3 is TGTGCCAGTAGTATTTTGGCAGGAAATCAGCCCCAGCATTTT. The chain has TRBV19 and TRBJ1-5; D is unresolved. The V gene lost 3 bases and the J gene lost 4 bases, with 10 bases spanning the gap. Germline-derived CDR1 and CDR2 are LNHDA and SQIVND (reference sequence). The CDR3 runs to 14 residues. Full variable domain (remainder filled in from reference TRBV19 and TRBJ1-5): DGGITQSPKYLFRKEGQNVTLSCEQNLNHDAMYWYRQDPGQGLRLIYYSQIVNDFQKGDIAEGYSVSREKKESFPLTVTSAQKNPTAFYLCASSILAGNQPQHFGDGTRLSIL.

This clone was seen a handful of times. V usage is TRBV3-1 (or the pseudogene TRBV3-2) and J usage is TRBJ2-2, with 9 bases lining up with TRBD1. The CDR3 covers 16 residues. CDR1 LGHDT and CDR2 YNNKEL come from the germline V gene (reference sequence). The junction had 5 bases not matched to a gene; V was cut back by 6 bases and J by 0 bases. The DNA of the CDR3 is TGTGCCAGCAGGTTACAGGGGGCAGCGAACACCGGGGAGCTGTTTTTT. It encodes CASRLQGAANTGELFF.

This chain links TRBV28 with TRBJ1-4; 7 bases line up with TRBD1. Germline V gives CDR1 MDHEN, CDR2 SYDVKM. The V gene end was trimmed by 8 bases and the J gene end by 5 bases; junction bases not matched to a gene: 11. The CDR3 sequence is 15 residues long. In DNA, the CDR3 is TGTGCCAGCCAGGAGAATATACAGGGGAATGAAAAACTGTTTTTT. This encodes CASQENIQGNEKLFF. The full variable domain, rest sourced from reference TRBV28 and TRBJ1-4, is DVKVTQSSRYLVKRTGEKVFLECVQDMDHENMFWYRQDPGLGLRLIYFSYDVKMKEKGDIPEGYSVSREKKERFSLILESASTNQTSMYLCASQENIQGNEKLFFGSGTQLSVL.

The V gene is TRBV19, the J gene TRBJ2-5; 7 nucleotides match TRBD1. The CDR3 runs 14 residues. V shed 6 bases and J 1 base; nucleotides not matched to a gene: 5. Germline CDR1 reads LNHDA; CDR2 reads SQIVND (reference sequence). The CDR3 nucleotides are TGTGCCAGTAGACAAGGGGACAGCCAAGAGACCCAGTACTTC. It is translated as CASRQGDSQETQYF. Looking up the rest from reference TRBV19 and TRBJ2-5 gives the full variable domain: DGGITQSPKYLFRKEGQNVTLSCEQNLNHDAMYWYRQDPGQGLRLIYYSQIVNDFQKGDIAEGYSVSREKKESFPLTVTSAQKNPTAFYLCASRQGDSQETQYFGPGTRLLVL.

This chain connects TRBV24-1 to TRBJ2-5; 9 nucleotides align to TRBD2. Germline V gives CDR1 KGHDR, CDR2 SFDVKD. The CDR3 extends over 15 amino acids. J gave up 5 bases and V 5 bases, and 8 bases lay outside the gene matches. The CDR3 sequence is CATSVSGGSGETQYF. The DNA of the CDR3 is TGTGCCACCAGTGTTAGCGGGGGCTCCGGGGAGACCCAGTACTTC.

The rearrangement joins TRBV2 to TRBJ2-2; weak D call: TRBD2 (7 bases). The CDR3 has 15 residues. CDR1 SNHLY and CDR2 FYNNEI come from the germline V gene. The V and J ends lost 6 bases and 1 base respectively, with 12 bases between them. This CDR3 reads CASRPRGGNTGELFF. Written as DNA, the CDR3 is TGTGCCAGCAGGCCGAGGGGGGGGAACACCGGGGAGCTGTTTTTT.